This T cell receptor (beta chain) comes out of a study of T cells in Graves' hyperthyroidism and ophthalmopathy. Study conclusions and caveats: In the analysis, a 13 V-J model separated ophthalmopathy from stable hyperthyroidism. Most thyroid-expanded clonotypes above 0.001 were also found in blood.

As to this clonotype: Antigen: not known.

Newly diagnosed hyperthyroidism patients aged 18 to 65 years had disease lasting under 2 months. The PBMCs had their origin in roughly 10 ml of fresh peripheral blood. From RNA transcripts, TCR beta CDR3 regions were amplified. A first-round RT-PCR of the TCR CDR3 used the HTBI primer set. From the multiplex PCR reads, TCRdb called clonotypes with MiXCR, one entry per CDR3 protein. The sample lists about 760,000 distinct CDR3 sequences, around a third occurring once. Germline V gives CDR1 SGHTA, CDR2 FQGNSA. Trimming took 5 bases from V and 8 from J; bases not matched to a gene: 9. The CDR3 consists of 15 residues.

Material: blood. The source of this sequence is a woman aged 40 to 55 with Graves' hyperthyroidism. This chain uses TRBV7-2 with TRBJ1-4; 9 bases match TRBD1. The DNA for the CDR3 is TGTGCCAGCAGCACCAGACAGGGGGGGGGGGAAAAACTGTTTTTT. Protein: CASSTRQGGGEKLFF.